This T cell receptor beta chain was captured in a study of Graves' ophthalmopathy and Graves' hyperthyroidism. Study details: At initial diagnosis, peripheral blood was obtained, and this preceded any treatment.

This clonotype has at least ten counts. What it binds is not known. Whole-study results and caveats: Both a roughly 70% sensitivity and an approximately 72% specificity characterized the model's predictions of ophthalmopathy progression. Most thyroid clonotypes expanded beyond 0.001 frequency were also found in blood.

TCR beta CDR3 amplification used RNA transcripts. HTBI primers were used in a first-round RT-PCR, which preceded a second-round multiplex PCR. TCRdb passed the multiplex PCR reads through MiXCR, listing each CDR3 protein once. The table shows almost 400,000 distinct CDR3 sequences, with approximately 20% occurring only once. The V gene lost 2 bases and the J gene lost 1 base, with 8 bases spanning the gap. CDR1 is MNHEY and CDR2 is SMNVEV in the germline V gene (reference sequence). The CDR3 sequence is 14 residues long. Source material: peripheral blood. This TCR was recovered from a woman in her late teens or twenties with Graves' ophthalmopathy. V and J are TRBV27 and TRBJ1-1, with TRBD1 as a possible D gene (5 bases). The CDR3 sequence: CASSLTQGNTEAFF. CDR3 bases: TGTGCCAGCAGTTTAACCCAGGGGAACACTGAAGCTTTCTTT.